What follows describes a single T cell receptor beta chain. The antigen is undetermined. This entry comes from a study of T cells in localized non-small cell lung cancer. Study-level results: The highest T cell clonality was in uninvolved adjacent lung, above tumor. Heterogeneity is still possible, as just one tumor region was sequenced. In the blood, greater T cell density corresponded to longer overall survival. Adjacent lung was found to contain a median around 56 of the top 100 tumor clones.

Germline assignment: CDR1 SNHLY and CDR2 FYNNEI. V gave up 6 bases and J gave up 5 bases, with 26 bases separating them. The CDR3 is 17 residues long. The table came from immunoSEQ multiplex PCR; TCRdb's copy has only in-frame clones and leaves some out. This table holds tens of thousands of clones, 65% to 85% found once. This chain uses TRBV2 with TRBJ2-7, with D perhaps matching TRBD2 (6 bases). The receptor was isolated from a man aged 35-75 years with stage II lung adenocarcinoma. The sample consisted of PBMCs, taken before any cancer treatment. This CDR3 is CASRELGGVLETHEQYF. In DNA, the CDR3 is TGTGCCAGCAGGGAACTGGGGGGTGTTCTGGAGACCCACGAGCAGTACTTC.